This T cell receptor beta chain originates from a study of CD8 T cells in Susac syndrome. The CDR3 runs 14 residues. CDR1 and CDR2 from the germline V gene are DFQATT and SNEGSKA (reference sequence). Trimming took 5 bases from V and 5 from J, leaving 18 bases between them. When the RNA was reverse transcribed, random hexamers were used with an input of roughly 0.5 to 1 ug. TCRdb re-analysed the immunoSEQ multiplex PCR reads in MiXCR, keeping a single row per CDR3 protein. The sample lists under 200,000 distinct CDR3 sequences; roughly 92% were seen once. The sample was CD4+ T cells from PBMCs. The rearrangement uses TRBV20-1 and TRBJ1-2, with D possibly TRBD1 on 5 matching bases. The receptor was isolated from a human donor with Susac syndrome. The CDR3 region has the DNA TGCAGTGCTTTAGCTCTGGGGGTGGAGTATGGCTACACCTTC. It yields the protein CSALALGVEYGYTF.